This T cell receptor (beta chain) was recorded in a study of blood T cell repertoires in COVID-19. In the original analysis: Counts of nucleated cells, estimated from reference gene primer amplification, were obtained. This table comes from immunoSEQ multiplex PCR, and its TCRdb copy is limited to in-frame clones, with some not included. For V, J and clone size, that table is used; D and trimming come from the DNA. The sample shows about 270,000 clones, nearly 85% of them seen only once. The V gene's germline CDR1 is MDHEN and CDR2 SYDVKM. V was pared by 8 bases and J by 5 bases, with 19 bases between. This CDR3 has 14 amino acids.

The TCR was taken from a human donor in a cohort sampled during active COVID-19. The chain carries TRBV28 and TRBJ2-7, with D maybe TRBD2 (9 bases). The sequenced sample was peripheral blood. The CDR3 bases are TGTGCCAGCCAGGGGGCGGGGGGGCCACACGAGCAGTACTTC. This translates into CASQGAGGPHEQYF.